These T cell receptor beta chains were read from a single sample in a study of T-cell memory formation after mild COVID-19. One entry per CDR3 protein results from TCRdb running MiXCR on the 5' RACE reads. The table has 300,000 to 350,000 distinct CDR3 sequences, roughly 21% seen once. Sequencing was carried out using PBMCs or a T cell subset sorted from them (not recorded which). These TCRs come from a man aged 18 to 30 who had mild COVID-19 (a few samples of this study predate the infection). Cell type and time point are not known. The CDR3 runs from the conserved cysteine through the conserved F or W. D genes are given only for firm matches. Some rows have no size entry. The others give once, few or many, or a class for an expanded clone.

d_call	v_call	clone_size	j_call	cdr3_aa	cdr3_nt
TRBD2	TRBV7-3	many	TRBJ2-1	CASSPSGGSDNEQFF	TGTGCCAGCAGCCCTAGCGGGGGATCGGACAATGAGCAGTTCTTC
.	TRBV20-1	.	TRBJ2-1	CSASPLSGYNEQFF	TGCAGTGCTAGCCCCCTGTCTGGTTACAATGAGCAGTTCTTC
.	TRBV28	.	TRBJ1-1	CASSLPSTGNTEAFF	TGTGCCAGCAGCCTACCATCGACAGGGAACACTGAAGCTTTCTTT
.	TRBV28	.	TRBJ1-6	CASTLGTTSPLHF	TGTGCCAGCACCCTCGGGACAACTTCACCCCTCCACTTT
.	TRBV14	.	TRBJ2-2	CASSAAGELFF	TGTGCCAGCAGCGCGGCCGGGGAGCTGTTTTTT
.	TRBV12-3/TRBV12-4	many	TRBJ1-1	CASSLTSWDTEAFF	TGTGCCAGCAGTCTAACGTCTTGGGACACTGAAGCTTTCTTT
TRBD2	TRBV7-2	few	TRBJ2-1	CASTLWGAGGRYEQFF	TGTGCCAGCACCTTATGGGGAGCGGGGGGGCGCTATGAGCAGTTCTTC
.	TRBV5-1	.	TRBJ1-2	CASSWTSNDNYGYTF	TGCGCCAGCAGCTGGACCTCAAATGACAACTATGGCTACACCTTC
.	TRBV9	.	TRBJ2-3	CASSRKQGEYADTQYF	TGTGCCAGCAGCAGGAAACAGGGAGAGTACGCAGATACGCAGTATTTT
.	TRBV5-1	.	TRBJ1-1	CASSQPGKNTEAFF	TGCGCCAGCAGCCAGCCCGGGAAGAACACTGAAGCTTTCTTT
.	TRBV7-8	.	TRBJ1-6	CASSVQGRAYNSPLHF	TGTGCCAGCAGCGTTCAGGGGAGGGCCTATAATTCACCCCTCCACTTT
TRBD1	TRBV7-3	once	TRBJ2-1	CASSYRGDEQFF	TGTGCCAGCAGCTACAGGGGTGATGAGCAGTTCTTC
TRBD1	TRBV19	.	TRBJ1-2	CASRDRDRAYGYTF	TGTGCCAGTAGGGACCGGGACAGGGCCTATGGCTACACCTTC
.	TRBV7-2	.	TRBJ1-5	CASSLQEFSQPQHF	TGTGCCAGCAGCTTACAGGAATTTAGTCAGCCCCAGCATTTT
TRBD1	TRBV5-1	many	TRBJ2-3	CASSLAGGGTDTQYF	TGCGCCAGCAGCTTGGCAGGGGGAGGCACAGATACGCAGTATTTT
TRBD1	TRBV28	few	TRBJ2-5	CASSFFLTGANQETQYF	TGTGCCAGCAGTTTCTTCCTGACAGGGGCGAATCAAGAGACCCAGTACTTC
.	TRBV7-2	.	TRBJ2-3	CASSPGDRRLWYF	TGTGCCAGCAGCCCAGGTGATAGGCGTTTATGGTATTTT
TRBD2	TRBV20-1	.	TRBJ2-1	CSAPRLAGGEQFF	TGCAGTGCTCCCCGACTAGCGGGGGGGGAGCAGTTCTTC
.	TRBV12-3/TRBV12-4	few	TRBJ1-2	CASSARAFQGYTF	TGTGCCAGCAGTGCGAGAGCCTTCCAGGGCTACACCTTC
.	TRBV7-3	.	TRBJ2-1	CASSLSPRGLDEQFF	TGTGCCAGCAGCTTATCCCCGAGGGGCTTGGATGAGCAGTTCTTC
.	TRBV3-1	.	TRBJ2-2	CASSQGNGMGTGELFF	TGTGCCAGCAGCCAAGGGAACGGAATGGGCACCGGGGAGCTGTTTTTT
.	TRBV28	.	TRBJ2-1	CASIGDTRNEQFF	TGTGCCAGCATAGGGGACACCCGGAATGAGCAGTTCTTC
.	TRBV7-2	many	TRBJ1-6	CASTLDGNSPLHF	TGTGCCAGCACCCTAGACGGAAATTCACCCCTCCACTTT
.	TRBV7-3	few	TRBJ2-1	CASSPVGGGSNEQFF	TGTGCCAGCAGCCCGGTAGGGGGGGGTAGCAATGAGCAGTTCTTC
.	TRBV7-2	.	TRBJ2-2	CASSLALGGNTGELFF	TGTGCCAGCAGCTTAGCGTTGGGGGGGAACACCGGGGAGCTGTTTTTT
TRBD2	TRBV12-3/TRBV12-4	.	TRBJ2-3	CASSPRTSADTQYF	TGTGCCAGCAGCCCGAGGACTAGCGCAGATACGCAGTATTTT
TRBD1	TRBV5-4	few	TRBJ1-4	CASSRDRGGEKLFF	TGTGCCAGCAGCAGGGACAGGGGAGGCGAAAAACTGTTTTTT
.	TRBV20-1	.	TRBJ2-1	CSARDNRGLSYNEQFF	TGCAGTGCTAGAGATAATCGGGGTCTCTCCTACAATGAGCAGTTCTTC
.	TRBV25-1	few	TRBJ2-7	CASSVLSRQYF	TGTGCCAGCAGTGTACTGTCACGGCAGTACTTC
.	TRBV11-2	.	TRBJ2-1	CASSQSTGREFF	TGTGCCAGCAGCCAGAGCACAGGTCGGGAATTCTTC
TRBD1	TRBV29-1	.	TRBJ1-5	CSVHHRGDRPNQPQHF	TGCAGCGTTCATCACCGAGGGGACAGGCCCAATCAGCCCCAGCATTTT
.	TRBV12-3/TRBV12-4	.	TRBJ1-1	CASSSYDRNTEAFF	TGTGCCAGCAGTTCTTACGACAGGAACACTGAAGCTTTCTTT
TRBD2	TRBV5-1	few	TRBJ2-5	CASSLGLAGDQETQYF	TGCGCCAGCAGCTTGGGATTAGCGGGGGATCAAGAGACCCAGTACTTC
.	TRBV5-1	.	TRBJ2-2	CASSLTGATGELFF	TGCGCCAGCAGCCTGACAGGAGCCACCGGGGAGCTGTTTTTT
TRBD2	TRBV19	once	TRBJ2-3	CASNKKRGASTDTQYF	TGTGCCAGTAATAAGAAGCGGGGGGCTAGCACAGATACGCAGTATTTT
.	TRBV7-3	few	TRBJ2-1	CASSLTRGLHNEQFF	TGTGCCAGCAGCTTAACTAGGGGACTCCACAATGAGCAGTTCTTC
.	TRBV27	.	TRBJ2-3	CASSLKLYTDTQYF	TGTGCCAGCAGTCTTAAACTGTACACAGATACGCAGTATTTT
TRBD1	TRBV12-3/TRBV12-4	few	TRBJ1-5	CASSHDRVVQPQHF	TGTGCCAGCAGTCACGACAGGGTGGTTCAGCCCCAGCATTTT
.	TRBV20-1	.	TRBJ2-5	CSVGGQKETQYF	TGCAGTGTCGGCGGCCAGAAAGAGACCCAGTACTTC
.	TRBV5-1	.	TRBJ1-1	CASSLEPGRNTEAFF	TGCGCCAGCAGCTTGGAACCAGGGCGGAACACTGAAGCTTTCTTT
TRBD2	TRBV20-1	few	TRBJ2-1	CSARDGRGSNEQFF	TGCAGTGCTAGAGATGGGCGGGGGAGCAATGAGCAGTTCTTC
.	TRBV4-2	few	TRBJ2-1	CASSAIPRGNNGDEQFF	TGTGCCAGCAGTGCTATCCCCCGGGGGAACAATGGCGATGAGCAGTTCTTC
TRBD2	TRBV4-3	.	TRBJ2-3	CASSPNRLAGSKDTQYF	TGCGCCAGCAGCCCGAATCGACTAGCGGGGTCCAAAGATACGCAGTATTTT
.	TRBV27	few	TRBJ2-1	CASSLSSRLGAYNEQFF	TGTGCCAGCAGTTTATCTTCGAGACTAGGGGCCTACAATGAGCAGTTCTTC
.	TRBV6-2/TRBV6-3	many	TRBJ2-5	CASREDGSQETQYF	TGTGCCAGCAGGGAGGACGGATCCCAAGAGACCCAGTACTTC
.	TRBV6-5	few	TRBJ2-5	CASSLRWGGETQYF	TGTGCCAGCAGTCTACGATGGGGCGGAGAGACCCAGTACTTC
TRBD2	TRBV7-2	.	TRBJ2-1	CASTGGGGFYEQFF	TGTGCCAGCACCGGTGGGGGGGGGTTCTATGAGCAGTTCTTC
.	TRBV12-3/TRBV12-4	.	TRBJ2-2	CASSNQGLWGTGELFF	TGTGCCAGCAGTAATCAGGGGCTGTGGGGCACCGGGGAGCTGTTTTTT
.	TRBV10-2	.	TRBJ2-3	CASTRLSTDTQYF	TGCGCCAGCACGAGGCTAAGCACAGATACGCAGTATTTT
TRBD1	TRBV7-2	few	TRBJ1-1	CASSNTRQGDTEAFF	TGTGCCAGCAGCAACACCAGACAGGGGGACACTGAAGCTTTCTTT